This T cell receptor beta chain derives from a study of shared clonotypes between healthy human individuals. Findings and caveats of the study: Some naive CD4 clonotypes, around 4.9%, turned up in common across a handful of donors. For sorted subsets, rarefaction showed incomplete sequencing despite large depth. A generally larger estimated richness was seen in naive subsets than in memory subsets. Non-shared clonotypes displayed generation probabilities falling below those of clonotypes present in all four donors.

Turning to this clone: Its antigen is not known.

The naive CD8 subset, CD45RO-negative cells positively selected for CCR7, excluded terminally differentiated effector memory CD45RA+ cells. Some clones are missing from TCRdb's copy, which holds only in-frame ones; the method was immunoSEQ multiplex PCR. The sample lists around 2,000,000 clones, approximately 94% occurring once. Sequenced: naive CD8+ T cells sorted from blood. The clonotype comes from a young man in good health.

The CDR3 DNA reads TGTGCCAGCAGTTTCGAGACAGAGCTAACTAATGAAAAACTGTTTTTT. Translated: CASSFETELTNEKLFF. The chain joins TRBV28 to TRBJ1-4; TRBD1 might be the D (5 bases). The CDR3 has 16 amino acids. Looked up from germline, CDR1 is MDHEN and CDR2 is SYDVKM. Trimming removed 3 bases from V and 1 base from J, with 12 bases in between.